The 14 T cell receptor beta chains below were found in one sample sequenced in a study of blood T cells in healthy people across ages. It was with a sample-barcoded 5' primer and a J-beta primer mix that a second PCR of roughly 7 to 12 cycles was run. TCRdb re-called the 5' RACE reads with MiXCR, one entry per CDR3 protein. The table lists roughly 1,700,000 distinct CDR3 sequences, roughly 27% of them singletons. Material: blood. The receptors were gathered from a woman aged 25-40 years in good health.

This clonotype was observed a few times. The J gene is TRBJ2-3, the V gene TRBV7-2; D may be TRBD1 or TRBD2 (5 bases each). Between the trimmed V and J ends, which lost 11 bases and 2 bases, there was a span of 20 bases. Germline V lookup: CDR1 SGHTA, CDR2 FQGNSA. The CDR3 sequence is 15 residues long. The CDR3 region is CACTKRGPLTDTQYF. The CDR3 DNA reads TGTGCCTGCACGAAGAGGGGACCGCTCACAGATACGCAGTATTTT. The full variable domain, its missing parts supplied by reference TRBV7-2 and TRBJ2-3, is GAGVSQSPSNKVTEKGKDVELRCDPISGHTALYWYRQSLGQGLEFLIYFQGNSAPDKSGLPSDRFSAERTGGSVSTLTIQRTQQEDSAVYLCACTKRGPLTDTQYFGPGTRLTVL.

This clonotype was found a few times. The V and J genes are TRBV7-3 and TRBJ1-1; 9 bases map to TRBD1. Germline loops: CDR1 SGHTA, CDR2 FQGTGA. This CDR3 comprises 14 residues. V shed 5 bases and J 7 bases; nucleotides not matched to a gene: 8. The DNA for the CDR3 is TGTGCCAGCAGCCCTGGACAGGGGACGGTTGAAGCTTTCTTT. Protein sequence: CASSPGQGTVEAFF.

Ten or more counts support this clonotype. V and J are TRBV28 and TRBJ2-3; D ambiguous. V gave up 4 bases and J gave up 1 base, with 9 bases separating them. The length of the CDR3 is 14 residues. The germline CDR1 and CDR2 sequences are MDHEN and SYDVKM. This chain's CDR3 is CASSWNYGTDTQYF. The CDR3 DNA reads as TGTGCCAGCAGTTGGAACTATGGCACAGATACGCAGTATTTT. Full variable domain (outside the CDR3, taken from reference TRBV28 and TRBJ2-3): DVKVTQSSRYLVKRTGEKVFLECVQDMDHENMFWYRQDPGLGLRLIYFSYDVKMKEKGDIPEGYSVSREKKERFSLILESASTNQTSMYLCASSWNYGTDTQYFGPGTRLTVL.

In regard to this clonotype: This may stem from a read error, because a much larger clone lies one nucleotide away. This chain links TRBV3-1 with TRBJ2-5; D unclear. Germline V lookup: CDR1 LGHDT, CDR2 YNNKEL (reference sequence). V was shortened by 1 base and J by 7 bases, with 13 bases between the two germline ends. The CDR3 has 14 amino acids. CDR3 DNA: TGTGCCAGCAGCCAAGGGGCAAGGTCGGCGACCCAGTACTTC. Its translation: CASSQGARSATQYF.

The chain carries TRBV20-1 and TRBJ1-2; 8 bases line up with TRBD1. The V segment lost 7 bases and the J segment 4 bases; nucleotides outside the gene matches: 8. The germline CDR1 and CDR2 sequences are DFQATT and SNEGSKA (reference sequence). This CDR3 is 13 amino acids long. For the CDR3, the DNA is TGCAGTGGTTACCAGGGGGCGGGCTATGGCTACACCTTC. It encodes CSGYQGAGYGYTF.

V usage is TRBV7-2 and J usage is TRBJ2-3, with TRBD2 as a possible D gene (6 bases). CDR1 and CDR2 (germline): SGHTA, FQGNSA. This CDR3 region has 16 residues. V lost 1 base to trimming and J lost 5 bases, with 16 bases between them. As DNA, the CDR3 is TGTGCCAGCAGCTTAGGTTCCGGGGGAGGCGGAGATACGCAGTATTTT. This codes for CASSLGSGGGGDTQYF.

This clonotype was recorded at least ten times. The chain uses TRBV6-5 and TRBJ2-7; 7 bases are shared with TRBD1. Germline V gives CDR1 MNHEY, CDR2 SVGAGI. The length of the CDR3 is 14 residues. J was trimmed by 3 bases and V by 1 base; bases with no gene match: 3. The CDR3 region is CASSYLAGGYEQYF. As DNA, the CDR3 is TGTGCCAGCAGTTACTTGGCAGGGGGCTACGAGCAGTACTTC.

The CDR3 loop is CASSLVADFANEKLFF. The CDR3 nucleotides read TGCGCCAGCAGCTTGGTGGCGGATTTCGCTAATGAAAAACTGTTTTTT. The chain uses TRBV5-1 and TRBJ1-4, with D hard to call. V lost 0 bases to trimming and J lost 3 bases, with 12 bases between them. The CDR3 is 16 amino acids. CDR1 SGHRS and CDR2 YFSETQ come from the germline V gene.

With respect to this clonotype: A single base separates this from a much larger clone, so it may be a read error. V is TRBV7-2 and J is TRBJ2-7; 10 nucleotides align to TRBD2. CDR1 and CDR2 from the germline V gene are SGHTA and FQGNSA. CDR3 length: 17 amino acids. CDR3: CAGSLVWSSGGGEEQYF. The CDR3 DNA reads as TGTGCCGGCAGCTTAGTCTGGTCTAGCGGGGGTGGTGAAGAGCAGTACTTC.

This clonotype was recorded at least ten times. The chain couples TRBV19 to TRBJ2-5; D unresolved. V was clipped by 9 bases and J by 1 base, with 12 bases between them. The CDR3 has 13 amino acids. Germline-derived CDR1 and CDR2 are LNHDA and SQIVND (reference sequence). In nucleotides, the CDR3 is TGTGCCAGCAGTCGACCACCCCAAGAGACCCAGTACTTC. As protein: CASSRPPQETQYF. The whole variable domain, remainder taken from reference TRBV19 and TRBJ2-5, is DGGITQSPKYLFRKEGQNVTLSCEQNLNHDAMYWYRQDPGQGLRLIYYSQIVNDFQKGDIAEGYSVSREKKESFPLTVTSAQKNPTAFYLCASSRPPQETQYFGPGTRLLVL.

This clonotype has only a few counts. The chain recombines TRBV5-1 with TRBJ1-6; 7 bases line up with TRBD1. Germline-derived CDR1 and CDR2 are SGHRS and YFSETQ. This CDR3 comprises 14 residues. The junction had 2 bases not matched to a gene; V was cut back by 1 base and J by 7 bases. The CDR3 DNA reads TGCGCCAGCAGCTTGTCACAGGGGAATTCACCCCTCCACTTT. It translates to CASSLSQGNSPLHF.

The genes are TRBV28 and TRBJ2-1; 7 bases line up with TRBD1. This CDR3 has 13 amino acids. Germline V gives CDR1 MDHEN, CDR2 SYDVKM. Trimming cost V 7 bases and J 7 bases; bases outside gene matches: 7. CDR3 in amino acids: CASISQGKNEQFF. CDR3 DNA: TGTGCCAGCATCTCACAGGGGAAAAATGAGCAGTTCTTC. The complete variable domain, with remaining parts taken from reference TRBV28 and TRBJ2-1, reads DVKVTQSSRYLVKRTGEKVFLECVQDMDHENMFWYRQDPGLGLRLIYFSYDVKMKEKGDIPEGYSVSREKKERFSLILESASTNQTSMYLCASISQGKNEQFFGPGTRLTVL.

The chain couples TRBV6-2 or TRBV6-3 to TRBJ2-7; D might be TRBD1 or TRBD2, each matching 6 bases. CDR3 length: 13 residues. Germline V gene sequence: CDR1 MNHEY, CDR2 SVGEGT. The V gene lost 6 bases and the J gene lost 5 bases, with 14 bases spanning the gap. This chain's CDR3 is CASSHGGKDEQYF. In DNA form, the CDR3 reads TGTGCCAGCAGCCACGGGGGCAAGGACGAGCAGTACTTC.

The V gene is TRBV29-1, the J gene TRBJ2-7; TRBD2 might be the D (5 bases). V lost 4 bases, J lost 2 bases, and 9 bases lay in between. Germline CDR1 and CDR2: SQVTM and ANQGSEA. There are 12 residues in the CDR3. The CDR3 DNA sequence: TGCAGCGTTGGGCGGACTGCCTACGAGCAGTACTTC. Protein product: CSVGRTAYEQYF.